This T cell receptor (beta chain) is from a study of technical replicates of blood from a handful of donors. Sequencing used immunoSEQ multiplex PCR; TCRdb keeps in-frame clones, though not all of them. This sample has 65,000 to 95,000 clones, with around nine tenths found just once. This clonotype was sampled from a human donor in good health. Source material: T cells isolated from PBMCs.

The CDR3: CASRNGTGPHYEQYF. In DNA, the CDR3 is TGTGCCAGCAGGAACGGGACAGGTCCCCACTACGAGCAGTACTTC. The V gene is TRBV2, the J gene TRBJ2-7; 8 nucleotides align to TRBD1. Germline CDR1 SNHLY, CDR2 FYNNEI. CDR3 length: 15 residues. Trimming removed 6 bases from V and 3 bases from J; junction bases left unmatched: 10.